The next 4 T cell receptor beta chains were all read from a single sample in a study of human thymus T cells. The table came from immunoSEQ multiplex PCR; TCRdb's copy has only in-frame clones and leaves some out. The data hold just over 45,000 clones, with 95% observed a single time. Sequenced sample: blood. These TCRs come from a girl under three years old with a congenital heart defect but otherwise immunologically healthy.

This clone came up once. The chain combines TRBV2 with TRBJ2-7; D not certain. CDR3 length equals 12 residues. CDR1 SNHLY and CDR2 FYNNEI come from the germline V gene. The germline V and J ends were trimmed by 3 bases and 6 bases, with 9 bases remaining between them. In DNA form, the CDR3 reads TGTGCCAGCAGTGAGGGCGGTGTCGAGCAGTACTTC. Residues: CASSEGGVEQYF.

This chain connects TRBV18 to TRBJ1-1; D possibly corresponds to TRBD1 (6 bases). The CDR3 runs 15 residues. Germline CDR1 is KGHSH and CDR2 is LQKENI. Deletions cut 2 bases from V and 1 base from J, with 11 bases between. For the CDR3, the DNA is TGTGCCAGCTCACCATCGCCAGGGGCGAACACTGAAGCTTTCTTT. It specifies CASSPSPGANTEAFF.

The V and J genes are TRBV2 and TRBJ2-1; 8 positions agree with TRBD1. After removal of 7 bases from V and 0 bases from J, the junction contained 5 bases not matched to a gene. Per the germline V gene, CDR1 is SNHLY and CDR2 is FYNNEI. CDR3 length: 15 residues. Here the CDR3 DNA reads TGTGCCAGCAAGGGCGGGACAGGCTCCTACAATGAGCAGTTCTTC. As protein: CASKGGTGSYNEQFF.

The rearrangement joins TRBV18 to TRBJ2-3, with D possibly matching TRBD1 (5 bases). This CDR3 has 13 residues. Germline CDR1 and CDR2: KGHSH and LQKENI. Trimming removed 5 bases at V and 1 base at J, with 7 bases between. For the CDR3, the DNA is TGTGCCAGCTCATCACAGGGCACAGATACGCAGTATTTT. Translating gives CASSSQGTDTQYF.